This T cell receptor (beta chain) was found in a study of CD8 T cells in Susac syndrome. Germline CDR1 and CDR2: LNHDA and SQIVND (reference sequence). Trimming removed 3 bases at V and 6 bases at J, with 14 bases between. This CDR3 region has 14 residues. RNA amounts of about 0.5 to 1 ug underwent reverse transcription with random hexamers. Using its own MiXCR run on the immunoSEQ multiplex PCR reads, TCRdb lists one record per CDR3 protein. The table includes around 300,000 distinct CDR3 sequences, almost 85% detected once. The TCR comes from a human donor with multiple sclerosis. V gene TRBV19 combines with J gene TRBJ1-1; D remains ambiguous. Sequencing was performed on CD8+ T cells from PBMCs. The CDR3 region has the DNA TGTGCCAGTAGTATCGCCCCCTCAGCTCCTGAAGCTTTCTTT. Protein sequence: CASSIAPSAPEAFF.